These 18 T cell receptor beta chains were sequenced from one sample in a study of blood T cell repertoires in COVID-19. The data were produced by immunoSEQ multiplex PCR, yet TCRdb's version contains in-frame clones alone and is incomplete. There are approximately 260,000 clones in the sample; about nine tenths occur only once, and more than 6% lies in the top ten. Sequencing was done on a sample of peripheral blood. These TCRs come from a man aged 55-75 years who had recovered from COVID-19.

This clone has only a few counts. The chain has TRBV21-1 and TRBJ2-7; the table assigns TRBD1, which was not confirmed against the DNA. TRBV21-1 has pseudogene status. CDR3 length equals 14 residues. The CDR3, as DNA: TGTGCCAGCATAGGGGACAGGGAATCCTACGAGCAGTACTTC. Residues: CASIGDRESYEQYF.

The chain has TRBV7-9 and TRBJ2-2; D perhaps matches TRBD2 (5 bases). CDR1 and CDR2 (germline): SEHNR, FQNEAQ (reference sequence). The V and J ends lost 5 bases and 3 bases respectively, with 16 bases between them. This CDR3 is 16 amino acids long. In nucleotides, the CDR3 is TGTGCCAGCAGCACCACCCTGGGAGCATACACCGGGGAGCTGTTTTTT. It codes for CASSTTLGAYTGELFF.

This clone was observed a single time. The chain couples TRBV24-1 to TRBJ2-2; 8 bases are a match to TRBD1. V was pared by 3 bases and J by 5 bases, with 7 bases of the junction left unmatched. This CDR3 region has 16 residues. In germline, CDR1 is KGHDR, CDR2 SFDVKD. The DNA of the CDR3 is TGTGCCACCAGTGATCCCGACAGGGGAGGTACCGGGGAGCTGTTTTTT. It codes for CATSDPDRGGTGELFF.

This chain connects TRBV14 to TRBJ2-7, with TRBD2 matching 8 bases. CDR1 SGHDN and CDR2 FVKESK come from the germline V gene. The length of the CDR3 is 16 residues. J gave up 3 bases and V 3 bases, and 10 bases lay outside the gene matches. The CDR3 region has the DNA TGTGCCAGCAGCCAGGGGGCCGGGACTAGACACTACGAGCAGTACTTC. It yields the protein CASSQGAGTRHYEQYF.

The chain carries TRBV7-2 and TRBJ1-5; D unresolved. Trimming stripped 3 bases from V and 5 bases from J, with 14 bases between. This CDR3 region has 15 residues. Per germline, CDR1 SGHTA and CDR2 FQGNSA. The CDR3 bases are TGTGCCAGCAGCTTCGCTTCGGGGATCGATCAGCCCCAGCATTTT. This sequence encodes CASSFASGIDQPQHF.

This sequence joins TRBV18 and TRBJ1-1; D is ambiguous. This CDR3 comprises 14 residues. Deletions cut 2 bases from V and 2 bases from J, with 9 bases between. Germline V gives CDR1 KGHSH, CDR2 LQKENI. The CDR3 nucleotides read TGTGCCAGCTCACCATCCAGGACTAACACTGAAGCTTTCTTT. Residues: CASSPSRTNTEAFF.

This chain joins TRBV24-1 and TRBJ2-5; 9 bases map to TRBD1. This CDR3 has 16 residues. The ends lost 3 bases at V and 3 bases at J; junction bases unmatched: 7. CDR1 and CDR2 from the germline V gene are KGHDR and SFDVKD. The CDR3 bases are TGTGCCACCAGTGATACACCGGGACAGGGTGAAGAGACCCAGTACTTC. It codes for CATSDTPGQGEETQYF.

V gene TRBV14 combines with J gene TRBJ2-5, with a weak D call TRBD2 (5 bases). CDR3 length: 12 residues. With 1 base removed from V and 11 bases from J, the gap between germline ends came to 11 bases. Germline lookup yields CDR1 SGHDN and CDR2 FVKESK. The CDR3 loop is CASSQGGSEQYF. The CDR3 nucleotides read TGTGCCAGCAGCCAAGGAGGGTCGGAACAGTACTTC.

The chain has TRBV7-7 and TRBJ2-3, with D maybe TRBD2 (6 bases). CDR3 length: 13 residues. In germline, CDR1 is SSHAT, CDR2 FNYEAQ (reference sequence). V was clipped by 5 bases and J by 2 bases, with 8 bases between them. The DNA for the CDR3 is TGTGCCAGCAGCGGCGGGGTCACAGATACGCAGTATTTT. As protein: CASSGGVTDTQYF.

V is TRBV2 and J is TRBJ1-1; the D gene is possibly TRBD1 (5 bases). The CDR3 spans 12 residues. Trimming shortened V by 3 bases and J by 6 bases, and 8 bases separated the two germline ends. Germline CDR1 is SNHLY and CDR2 is FYNNEI. In nucleotides, the CDR3 is TGTGCCAGCAGTGACAGGGTTGCTGAAGCTTTCTTT. Protein sequence: CASSDRVAEAFF.

V gene TRBV3-1 (or the pseudogene TRBV3-2) combines with J gene TRBJ1-1, with 8 bases that match TRBD1. V gave up 2 bases and J gave up 5 bases; unmatched junction bases: 4. Germline loops: CDR1 LGHDT, CDR2 YNNKEL (reference sequence). The CDR3 runs 14 residues. DNA for the CDR3: TGTGCCAGCAGCCAAATCAACAGGGGGACTGAAGCTTTCTTT. Encoded protein: CASSQINRGTEAFF.

This clone came up once. The chain recombines TRBV9 with TRBJ2-2, with 7 nucleotides matching TRBD1. The V and J ends lost 3 bases and 3 bases, in that order; junction bases with no gene match: 5. The CDR3 runs 15 residues. Germline V CDR1 and CDR2: SGDLS, YYNGEE. CDR3 sequence reads: CASSAGGKYTGELFF. Here the CDR3 DNA reads TGTGCCAGCAGCGCAGGGGGAAAATACACCGGGGAGCTGTTTTTT.

The chain joins TRBV7-2 to TRBJ1-1, with D perhaps matching TRBD1 (6 bases). CDR3 size: 13 residues. V was clipped by 5 bases and J by 10 bases, with 17 bases between them. Per germline, CDR1 SGHTA and CDR2 FQGNSA. The CDR3 reads CASSQWGGRVAFF. CDR3 DNA sequence: TGTGCCAGCAGCCAATGGGGGGGGCGCGTAGCTTTCTTT.

V usage is TRBV7-2 and J usage is TRBJ1-2; 10 bases fit TRBD1. The CDR3 is made up of 15 amino acids. Unmatched junction bases numbered 10, after V lost 6 bases and J lost 6 bases. Germline assignment: CDR1 SGHTA and CDR2 FQGNSA. The CDR3 nucleotides read TGTGCCAGCAGTTTCCCGGGACAGGGGCTACATGGCTACACCTTC. As protein: CASSFPGQGLHGYTF. Full variable domain (rest looked up from reference TRBV7-2 and TRBJ1-2): GAGVSQSPSNKVTEKGKDVELRCDPISGHTALYWYRQSLGQGLEFLIYFQGNSAPDKSGLPSDRFSAERTGGSVSTLTIQRTQQEDSAVYLCASSFPGQGLHGYTFGSGTRLTVV.

The table lists this clone with a count of one. This chain connects TRBV3-1 (or the pseudogene TRBV3-2) to TRBJ2-1; 8 bases match TRBD1. The CDR3 runs 14 residues. Trimming at V came to 1 base and at J to 9 bases, leaving 5 bases not matched to a gene. Germline V lookup: CDR1 LGHDT, CDR2 YNNKEL (reference sequence). DNA for the CDR3: TGTGCCAGCAGCCAAGCCCACAGGGGGACTGAGCAGTTCTTC. Translation: CASSQAHRGTEQFF.

CDR3 coding DNA: TGTGCCAGCAGTTTGGAGGGGCCCTGGGAGCAGTACTTC. Protein: CASSLEGPWEQYF. This chain links TRBV12-3 or TRBV12-4 with TRBJ2-7, with D perhaps matching TRBD2 (6 bases). This CDR3 contains 13 residues. V lost 3 bases, J lost 7 bases, and 13 bases lay in between.

The CDR3 DNA is TGTGCCAGCAGCCAAGGGGGCGGTACCTACGAGCAGTACTTC. It is translated as CASSQGGGTYEQYF. The chain recombines TRBV3-1 (or the pseudogene TRBV3-2) with TRBJ2-7; D perhaps matches TRBD1 (5 bases). The V gene lost 1 base and the J gene lost 2 bases, with 9 bases spanning the gap. Germline CDR1 reads LGHDT; CDR2 reads YNNKEL (reference sequence). This CDR3 is built from 14 residues.

The chain combines TRBV19 with TRBJ1-2, with TRBD1 as a possible D gene (6 bases). Trimming removed 5 bases at V and 8 bases at J, with 12 bases between. CDR1 and CDR2 from the germline V gene are LNHDA and SQIVND (reference sequence). CDR3 length: 12 amino acids. In DNA form, the CDR3 reads TGTGCCAGTAGTGGCACAGGGTGGGGCTACACCTTC. Protein: CASSGTGWGYTF. Filled out from reference TRBV19 and TRBJ1-2, the complete variable domain reads DGGITQSPKYLFRKEGQNVTLSCEQNLNHDAMYWYRQDPGQGLRLIYYSQIVNDFQKGDIAEGYSVSREKKESFPLTVTSAQKNPTAFYLCASSGTGWGYTFGSGTRLTVV.